This T cell receptor (beta chain) derives from a study of blood T cell repertoires in COVID-19 (dated by TCRdb to 2019 to 2021). With respect to the entire study: The collaborator samples originated in the United States, Italy and Spain and spanned the acute and convalescent phases of COVID-19. Deeply sampled blood TCRbeta repertoires from subjects exposed to, actively infected with, or recovered from COVID-19 were included in the dataset. The repertoires were released in a freely available public database meant as a resource for research on the immune response to SARS-CoV-2. Where available, HLA class I and class II types were taken from metadata supplied by the sample provider and were not determined by assay-based typing. Nearly every sample came with metadata listing a de-identified subject ID, COVID-19 status, age in years and sex. The samples were drawn from the first 160 participants of the ongoing ImmuneRACE study and from under 1,500 subjects provided by 6 global collaborators. The material from the prospective study consisted of cDNA or gDNA derived from T cells, B-cell-depleted T cells, or PBMCs.

Study-wide conclusions, independent of this receptor: Clinical and demographic metadata were provided uncurated, with the amount varying by source and participant.

Of note for this clone: The clone's antigen remains unknown. Per-base qualities were not stored, and no clone one base away is much larger.

Whole blood was collected in K2EDTA tubes by collaborating institutions according to the institutions' own protocols. For TCRbeta analysis, collaborator samples were shipped as frozen whole blood, as isolated PBMCs, or as DNA extracted from either sample type. TCRbeta CDR3 regions were amplified from genomic DNA using the immunoSEQ Assay, a bias-controlled multiplex PCR. On the authors' methods: The number of nucleated cells in each sample was estimated from the amplification of reference gene primers within the assay. To quantify the absolute abundance of each unique TCRbeta CDR3 rearrangement, sequence reads were collapsed and filtered. Productive Simpson clonality was computed per sample as the square root of Simpson's diversity index over productive rearrangements. As stored in TCRdb, this immuneACCESS dataset retains in-frame rearrangements with V and J assigned. A fraction of the clones does not appear; measured against another copy, unresolved V genes explain less than half of the discrepancy, and the remainder lacks a known reason. V and J calls plus clone size are reproduced from that table; the DNA served to infer D and trimming. This sample lists 210,000 or so clones; 86% were detected once. The top ten clonotypes cover over 2% of the sample.

The clonotype comes from a woman aged 45-59 years with acute or convalescent COVID-19. Sequencing was done on a sample of peripheral blood.

The CDR3 loop reads CASSPGTGGEKLFF. In nucleotides, the sequence is TGTGCCAGCTCACCAGGGACAGGGGGTGAAAAACTGTTTTTT. Recombination connected TRBV18 to TRBJ1-4, with 11 middle bases fitting TRBD1. V loses 2 bases at its end and J loses 7 bases; junction bases beyond the gene matches: 0. From the germline V gene, CDR1 is KGHSH and CDR2 is LQKENI. The CDR3 holds 14 amino acids from the cysteine to the phenylalanine. Just CDR3 DNA is preserved here, 42 bases in frame from base 1.